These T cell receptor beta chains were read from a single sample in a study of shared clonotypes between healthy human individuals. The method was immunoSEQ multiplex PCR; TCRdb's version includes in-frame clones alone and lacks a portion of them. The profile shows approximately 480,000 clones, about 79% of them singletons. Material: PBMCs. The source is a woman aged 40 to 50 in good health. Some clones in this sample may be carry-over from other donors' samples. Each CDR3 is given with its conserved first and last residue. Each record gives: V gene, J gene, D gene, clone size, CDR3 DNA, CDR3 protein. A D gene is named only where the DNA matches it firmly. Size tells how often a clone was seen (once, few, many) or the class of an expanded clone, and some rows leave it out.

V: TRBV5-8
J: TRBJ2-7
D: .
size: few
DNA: TGTGCCAGCAGCTTGGGACTATTAGAAGGGCAGTACTTC
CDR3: CASSLGLLEGQYF

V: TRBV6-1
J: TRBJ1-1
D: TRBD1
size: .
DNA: TGTGCCAGCAGTGAAAGGAGGGGGCTAGGGGTGAACACTGAAGCTTTCTTT
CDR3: CASSERRGLGVNTEAFF

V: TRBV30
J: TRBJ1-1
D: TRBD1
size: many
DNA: TGTGCCTGGGCGGGACAGGGTTTTACTGAAGCTTTCTTT
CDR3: CAWAGQGFTEAFF

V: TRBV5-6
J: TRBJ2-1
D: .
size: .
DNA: TGTGCCAGCAGCGGGGGCCTCCTCGTCAGTAATGAGCAGTTCTTC
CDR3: CASSGGLLVSNEQFF

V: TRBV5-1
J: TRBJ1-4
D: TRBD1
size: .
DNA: TGCGCCAGCAGCTTGGCCCCGGGACAGACTAATGAAAAACTGTTTTTT
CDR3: CASSLAPGQTNEKLFF

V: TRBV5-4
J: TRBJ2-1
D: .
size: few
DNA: TGTGCCAGCAGCTTGGATGGGTCCCCATACAATGAGCAGTTCTTC
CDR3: CASSLDGSPYNEQFF

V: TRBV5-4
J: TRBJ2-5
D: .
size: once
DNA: TGTGCCAGCAGCTTGGCGAGGTTGGAGACCCAGTACTTC
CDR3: CASSLARLETQYF

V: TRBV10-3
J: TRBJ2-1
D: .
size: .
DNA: TGTGCCATCAGTGAGTACGAGTATTCTGAGCAGTTCTTC
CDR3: CAISEYEYSEQFF

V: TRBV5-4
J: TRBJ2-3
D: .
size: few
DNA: TGTGCCAGCAGATTGGATAGCGGAAGCACAGATACGCAGTATTTT
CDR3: CASRLDSGSTDTQYF

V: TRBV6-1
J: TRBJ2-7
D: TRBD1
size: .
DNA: TGTGCCAGCAGCTGGGACAGGAGCTCCTACGAGCAGTACTTC
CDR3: CASSWDRSSYEQYF

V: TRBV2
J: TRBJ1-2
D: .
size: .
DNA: TGTGCCAGCAGTGCCCTCCGAGGTGGAGGCTACACCTTC
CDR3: CASSALRGGGYTF

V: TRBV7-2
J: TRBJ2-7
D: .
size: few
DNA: TGTGCCAGCAGCTTAGCTATCTCCTACGAGCAGTACTTC
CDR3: CASSLAISYEQYF

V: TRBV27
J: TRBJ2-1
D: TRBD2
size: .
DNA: TGTGCCAGCAGTCCTTGGACTAGCTCCTACAATGAGCAGTTCTTC
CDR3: CASSPWTSSYNEQFF

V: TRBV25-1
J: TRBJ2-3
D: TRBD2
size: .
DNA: TGTGCCAGCAGTGCGGGACTAGTGGATACGCAGTATTTT
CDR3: CASSAGLVDTQYF

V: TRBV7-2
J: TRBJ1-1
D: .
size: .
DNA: TGTGCCAGCAGCTTATGGGGGGCGAACACTGAAGCTTTCTTT
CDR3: CASSLWGANTEAFF

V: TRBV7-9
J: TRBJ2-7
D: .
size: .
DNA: TGTGCCAGCAGCTCCGGGCAGGGCCGCTCCTACGAGCAGTACTTC
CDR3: CASSSGQGRSYEQYF

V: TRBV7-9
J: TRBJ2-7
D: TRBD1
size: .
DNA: TGTGCCAGCAGCCAGGGACAGGGGGCAGGCGAGCAGTACTTC
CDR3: CASSQGQGAGEQYF

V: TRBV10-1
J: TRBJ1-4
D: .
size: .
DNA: TGCGCCAGCATGGAGGGGCGGGGGAATGAAAAACTGTTTTTT
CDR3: CASMEGRGNEKLFF

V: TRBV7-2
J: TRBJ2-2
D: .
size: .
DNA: TGTGCCAGCAGCTGGTCCGTGCCCCATCAGGGCACCGGGGAGCTGTTTTTT
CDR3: CASSWSVPHQGTGELFF

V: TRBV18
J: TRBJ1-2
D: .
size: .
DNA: TGTGCCAGCTCACCACCGGGACACTATGGCTACACCTTC
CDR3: CASSPPGHYGYTF

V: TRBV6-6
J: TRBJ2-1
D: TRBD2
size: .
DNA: TGTGCCAGCAGCGAGCTAGCGGGAGTCGATGAGCAGTTCTTC
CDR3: CASSELAGVDEQFF

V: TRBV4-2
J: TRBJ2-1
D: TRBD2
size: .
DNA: TGTGCCAGCAGCTACCGGGACTATCCTTACAATGAGCAGTTCTTC
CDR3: CASSYRDYPYNEQFF

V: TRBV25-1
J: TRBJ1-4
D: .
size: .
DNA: TGTGCCAGCAGTGAATATGCGGCAGGCGGGAATGAAAAACTGTTTTTT
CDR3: CASSEYAAGGNEKLFF

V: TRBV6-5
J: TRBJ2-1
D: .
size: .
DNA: TGTGCCAGCAGTTACTCGTCTGTACGGGTGCAGTTCTTC
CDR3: CASSYSSVRVQFF

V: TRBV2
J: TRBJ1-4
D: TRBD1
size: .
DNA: TGTGCCAGCAGTACGTCACAGGGGAGTCATGAAAAACTGTTTTTT
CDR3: CASSTSQGSHEKLFF

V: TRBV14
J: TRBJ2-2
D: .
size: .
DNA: TGTGCCAGCAGCCAAGATTTCGCCCGGGCTGACACCGGGGAGCTGTTTTTT
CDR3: CASSQDFARADTGELFF